This T cell receptor (beta chain) was profiled in a study of response to subunit inactivated influenza vaccine. TCRdb reprocessed the RT-PCR reads with MiXCR, giving one entry per CDR3 protein. The sample includes 500,000 to 550,000 distinct CDR3 sequences, 7.6% of them seen just once. This CDR3 is built from 17 residues. Trimming at V came to 4 bases and at J to 2 bases, leaving 7 bases not matched to a gene. The germline CDR1 and CDR2 sequences are LGHNA and YSLEER. Only a few counts were recorded for this clonotype. The target antigen is unknown. Study-wide results and caveats: Few new T cells, the authors suggested, are recruited by each seasonal influenza vaccination.

This chain links TRBV4-3 with TRBJ2-7; 14 nucleotides match TRBD2. This specimen consisted of PBMCs from blood, obtained around 25 months after vaccination. The TCR sequence derives from a man in his fifties or sixties who received an inactivated influenza vaccine. In nucleotides, the CDR3 is TGCGCCAGCAGCCTGACTAGCGGGGGGGCTACTACCTACGAGCAGTACTTC. This translates into CASSLTSGGATTYEQYF.